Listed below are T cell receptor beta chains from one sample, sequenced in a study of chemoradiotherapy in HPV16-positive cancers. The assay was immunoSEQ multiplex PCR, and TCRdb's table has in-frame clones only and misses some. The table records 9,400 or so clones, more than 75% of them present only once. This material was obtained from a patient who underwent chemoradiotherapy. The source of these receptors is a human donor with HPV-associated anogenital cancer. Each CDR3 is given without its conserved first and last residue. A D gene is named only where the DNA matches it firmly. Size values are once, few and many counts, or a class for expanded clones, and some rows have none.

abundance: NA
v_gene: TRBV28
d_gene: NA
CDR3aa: ASSQYNYGYT

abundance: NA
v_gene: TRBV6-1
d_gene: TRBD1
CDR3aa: ASSERGPGYT

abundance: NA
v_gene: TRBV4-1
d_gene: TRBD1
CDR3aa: ASSQGTGGYGYT

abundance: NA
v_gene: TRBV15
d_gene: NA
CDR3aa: ATSYSAGYEQY

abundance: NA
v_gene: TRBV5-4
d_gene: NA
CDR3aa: ASSPGVAEAYEQY

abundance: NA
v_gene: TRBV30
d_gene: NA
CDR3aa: AWRAQLGNSPLH

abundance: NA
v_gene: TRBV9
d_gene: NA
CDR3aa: ASSVRDTLTWAQY

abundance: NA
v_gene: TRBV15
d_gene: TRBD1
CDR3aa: ATSSTGTTEAF

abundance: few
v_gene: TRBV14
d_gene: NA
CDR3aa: ASSQAGGRGWYEQY

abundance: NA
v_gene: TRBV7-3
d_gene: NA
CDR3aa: ASSKDTTGELF

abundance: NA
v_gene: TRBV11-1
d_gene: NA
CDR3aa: ASSRREVVMNTEAF

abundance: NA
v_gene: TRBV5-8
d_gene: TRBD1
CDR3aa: ASSLRGDTEAF

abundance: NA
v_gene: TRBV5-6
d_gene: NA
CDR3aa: ASSFFDTGELF

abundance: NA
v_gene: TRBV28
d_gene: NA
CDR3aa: ASSFGQSAPREQY

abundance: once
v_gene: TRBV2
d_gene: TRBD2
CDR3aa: ASSVAGGPRYNEQF

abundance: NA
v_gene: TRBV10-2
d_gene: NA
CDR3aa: ASSAGPEEEKLF

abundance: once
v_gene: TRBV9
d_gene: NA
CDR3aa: ASSVGRGDYGEQF

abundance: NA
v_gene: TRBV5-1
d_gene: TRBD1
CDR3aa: ASSLIQGLDYGYT

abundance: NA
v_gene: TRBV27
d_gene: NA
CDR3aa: ASSLGIPSYGYT

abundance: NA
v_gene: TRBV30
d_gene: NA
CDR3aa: AWSGSGTTYEQY

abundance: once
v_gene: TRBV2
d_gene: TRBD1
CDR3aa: ASRGGQGAYNEQF

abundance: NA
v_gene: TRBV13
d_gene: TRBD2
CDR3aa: ASSTETSLSRPAKNIQY

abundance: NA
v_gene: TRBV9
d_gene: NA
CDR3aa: ASSARGGNTEAF

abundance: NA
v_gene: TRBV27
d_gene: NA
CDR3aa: ASSLNAPYEQY

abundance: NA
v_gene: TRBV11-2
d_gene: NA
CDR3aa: ASSPFDSGNTIY

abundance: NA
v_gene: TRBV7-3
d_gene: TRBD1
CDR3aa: ASSLDRDGNTIY

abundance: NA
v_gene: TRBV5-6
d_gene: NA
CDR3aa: ASSLPKYGTNTGELF

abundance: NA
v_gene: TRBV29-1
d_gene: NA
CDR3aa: SVATASNSPLH

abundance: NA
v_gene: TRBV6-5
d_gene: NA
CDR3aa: ASSPSSGANVLT